Each of the 25 T cell receptor beta chains below was sequenced from the same sample in a study of cytomegalovirus exposure and HLA in healthy donors. Both 60 Vbeta primers and 13 Jbeta primers went into the PCR. TCRdb keeps only in-frame clones here, not all; method: immunoSEQ multiplex PCR. The data show over 75,000 clones, approximately 80% seen once. The source material was PBMCs. These receptors came from a woman in her sixties in good health and CMV-seronegative.

This clone turned up a few times. This chain links TRBV9 with TRBJ1-4; no clear D. V was cut by 2 bases and J by 8 bases, with 16 bases left in between. Germline loops: CDR1 SGDLS, CDR2 YYNGEE. This CDR3 comprises 15 residues. Here the CDR3 DNA reads TGTGCCAGCAGCGTTGAGGGTCGCGGATGGGAAAAACTGTTTTTT. It is translated as CASSVEGRGWEKLFF.

The J gene is TRBJ1-1, the V gene TRBV10-3, with D perhaps TRBD1 (5 bases). The ends were cut back, 7 bases at V and 1 base at J, with 10 bases in the middle. This CDR3 region has 13 residues. CDR1 is ENHRY, CDR2 SYGVKD, per germline. CDR3 sequence reads: CAIKPGQNTEAFF. The CDR3 DNA reads as TGTGCCATCAAGCCTGGACAGAACACTGAAGCTTTCTTT.

The chain combines TRBV11-2 with TRBJ2-5, with 10 bases lining up with TRBD2. Germline V gene data show CDR1 as SGHAT and CDR2 as FQNNGV. The CDR3 is made up of 15 amino acids. The V gene end was trimmed by 5 bases and the J gene end by 5 bases; junction bases not matched to a gene: 8. The CDR3 DNA follows: TGTGCCAGCAGCCTGAGCGGGGGGGTTTTGGAGACCCAGTACTTC. Its protein is CASSLSGGVLETQYF.

This rearrangement joins TRBV10-3 to TRBJ1-5; D is uncertain. The CDR3 has 14 residues. The ends were cut back, 4 bases at V and 5 bases at J, with 12 bases in the middle. Per the germline V gene, CDR1 is ENHRY and CDR2 is SYGVKD. CDR3 coding DNA: TGTGCCATCAGTGCTGGTCTCACTGATCAGCCCCAGCATTTT. It specifies CAISAGLTDQPQHF.

The CDR3 reads CASSFYFGTENEKLFF. The CDR3 DNA is TGTGCCAGCAGTTTCTATTTCGGGACAGAGAATGAAAAACTGTTTTTT. This rearrangement joins TRBV6-5 to TRBJ1-4; 7 nucleotides match TRBD1. Trimming removed 4 bases from V and 5 bases from J; junction bases left unmatched: 10. The CDR3 runs to 16 residues. Germline CDR1 and CDR2: MNHEY and SVGAGI.

The chain employs TRBV19 and TRBJ1-5; possibly TRBD1 for D (5 bases). Germline CDR1 reads LNHDA; CDR2 reads SQIVND (reference sequence). The V gene lost 5 bases and the J gene lost 1 base, with 12 bases spanning the gap. The CDR3 consists of 15 residues. The CDR3: CASSGGARSNQPQHF. CDR3 in DNA: TGTGCCAGTAGTGGCGGGGCAAGGAGCAATCAGCCCCAGCATTTT. Full variable domain (remainder filled in from reference TRBV19 and TRBJ1-5): DGGITQSPKYLFRKEGQNVTLSCEQNLNHDAMYWYRQDPGQGLRLIYYSQIVNDFQKGDIAEGYSVSREKKESFPLTVTSAQKNPTAFYLCASSGGARSNQPQHFGDGTRLSIL.

V usage is TRBV2 and J usage is TRBJ1-1, with D maybe TRBD1 (5 bases). Germline V gene data show CDR1 as SNHLY and CDR2 as FYNNEI. V was cut by 8 bases and J by 0 bases, with 13 bases left in between. This CDR3 has 14 residues. The CDR3 loop is CASYQDTLNTEAFF. For the CDR3, the DNA is TGTGCCAGCTACCAGGACACCTTGAACACTGAAGCTTTCTTT.

The chain joins TRBV5-1 to TRBJ2-6, with no clear D. The CDR3 is 15 residues long. Germline-derived CDR1 and CDR2 are SGHRS and YFSETQ. V lost 0 bases and J lost 4, with 8 bases in between. CDR3 in amino acids: CASSLAPGGANVLTF. The CDR3 DNA reads TGCGCCAGCAGCTTGGCGCCAGGCGGGGCCAACGTCCTGACTTTC. Full variable domain (outside the CDR3, taken from reference TRBV5-1 and TRBJ2-6): KAGVTQTPRYLIKTRGQQVTLSCSPISGHRSVSWYQQTPGQGLQFLFEYFSETQRNKGNFPGRFSGRQFSNSRSEMNVSTLELGDSALYLCASSLAPGGANVLTFGAGSRLTVL.

The V and J genes are TRBV19 and TRBJ1-1, with D maybe TRBD1 (5 bases). Trimming cost V 0 bases and J 7 bases, with 9 bases left between them. Germline CDR1 and CDR2: LNHDA and SQIVND (reference sequence). The CDR3 is 13 residues long. The CDR3 sequence: CASSIEGAGEAFF. In nucleotides, the CDR3 is TGTGCCAGTAGTATAGAAGGGGCTGGTGAAGCTTTCTTT.

V usage is TRBV25-1 and J usage is TRBJ2-5; D uncertain. In germline, CDR1 is MGHDK, CDR2 SYGVNS. V lost 6 bases and J lost 1, with 15 bases in between. The CDR3 runs to 15 residues. The CDR3 DNA sequence: TGTGCCAGCAGAACAACCTTCACAGCCCAAGAGACCCAGTACTTC. Protein: CASRTTFTAQETQYF.

V is TRBV6-5 and J is TRBJ1-2, with 8 bases aligning to TRBD1. CDR1 and CDR2 (germline): MNHEY, SVGAGI. The CDR3 is 12 residues long. Trimming cost V 9 bases and J 6 bases; bases outside gene matches: 6. For the CDR3, the DNA is TGTGCCAGTACCGACAGGGGAAATGGCTACACCTTC. It translates to CASTDRGNGYTF.

The rearrangement links TRBV5-6 to TRBJ1-3; 7 nucleotides align to TRBD1. This CDR3 comprises 17 residues. Germline loops: CDR1 SGHDT, CDR2 YYEEEE. V lost 1 base and J lost 0; bases outside the gene matches: 7. Here the CDR3 DNA reads TGTGCCAGCAGCTTGAATACAGGGGCCAACTCTGGAAACACCATATATTTT. As protein: CASSLNTGANSGNTIYF.

The chain has TRBV7-8 and TRBJ2-7; 10 bases match TRBD2. The CDR3 loop spans 15 amino acids. Per the germline V gene, CDR1 is SGHVS and CDR2 is FQNEAQ. The V segment lost 4 bases and the J segment 2 bases; nucleotides outside the gene matches: 5. CDR3 in amino acids: CASSSRTSGTYEQYF. The CDR3 bases are TGTGCCAGCAGCTCGCGGACTAGCGGTACCTACGAGCAGTACTTC. The whole variable domain, remainder taken from reference TRBV7-8 and TRBJ2-7, is GAGVSQSPRYKVAKRGQDVALRCDPISGHVSLFWYQQALGQGPEFLTYFQNEAQLDKSGLPSDRFFAERPEGSVSTLKIQRTQQEDSAVYLCASSSRTSGTYEQYFGPGTRLTVT.

This chain links TRBV11-2 with TRBJ2-3; TRBD2 is a possible D gene (7 bases). This CDR3 spans 13 amino acids. Germline V lookup: CDR1 SGHAT, CDR2 FQNNGV. Between the trimmed V and J ends, which lost 5 bases and 5 bases, there was a span of 11 bases. CDR3 sequence (DNA): TGTGCCAGCAGCCCCGGGGGGCTAGATACGCAGTATTTT. Amino acid sequence: CASSPGGLDTQYF.

J is TRBJ1-1 and V is TRBV4-3, with a tentative D call TRBD1 (6 bases). CDR3 size: 16 residues. Germline V gene sequence: CDR1 LGHNA, CDR2 YSLEER. Trimming took 0 bases from V and 2 from J, leaving 13 bases between them. CDR3 in amino acids: CASSQDWGGANTEAFF. CDR3 nucleotide sequence: TGCGCCAGCAGCCAAGATTGGGGGGGGGCTAACACTGAAGCTTTCTTT.

This clone was recorded a few times. The V gene is TRBV6-5, the J gene TRBJ1-5; TRBD1 matches at 7 bases. The junction had 3 bases not matched to a gene; V was cut back by 5 bases and J by 2 bases. There are 14 residues in the CDR3. Per germline, CDR1 MNHEY and CDR2 SVGAGI. The CDR3, as DNA: TGTGCCAGCAGTCCGGACAGGCGCAATCAGCCCCAGCATTTT. Its translation: CASSPDRRNQPQHF.

This clone was recorded only once. The chain links TRBV2 to TRBJ2-2, with D possibly TRBD2 on 6 matching bases. The V end was cut by 8 bases, the J end by 5 bases, with 12 bases between. CDR1 SNHLY and CDR2 FYNNEI come from the germline V gene. CDR3 length: 13 amino acids. CDR3 in amino acids: CASGRLETGELFF. The CDR3 DNA reads TGTGCCAGCGGGCGACTAGAGACCGGGGAGCTGTTTTTT.

This chain links TRBV18 with TRBJ2-7; D is unresolved. There are 13 residues in the CDR3. Germline V gene sequence: CDR1 KGHSH, CDR2 LQKENI. V was clipped by 2 bases and J by 0 bases, with 5 bases between them. As DNA, the CDR3 is TGTGCCAGCTCACCAATGGCCTCCTACGAGCAGTACTTC. The encoded protein is CASSPMASYEQYF.

The rearrangement joins TRBV28 to TRBJ1-1; D ambiguous. This CDR3 is 12 amino acids long. Germline V gives CDR1 MDHEN, CDR2 SYDVKM. The V gene lost 10 bases and the J gene lost 3 bases, with 12 bases spanning the gap. Here the CDR3 DNA reads TGTGCCATCGCGGGGTGGGACACTGAAGCTTTCTTT. Its protein is CAIAGWDTEAFF.

The chain carries TRBV6-1 and TRBJ1-6, with TRBD1 as a possible D gene (5 bases). Trimming pared 5 bases from V and 7 bases from J, leaving 15 bases between. Germline lookup yields CDR1 MNHNS and CDR2 SASEGT. This CDR3 has 15 residues. For the CDR3, the DNA is TGTGCCAGCAGTACCTCAGGGATGGGGAATTCACCCCTCCACTTT. It codes for CASSTSGMGNSPLHF.

This clone came up a few times. CDR3 loop: CASSTADRDIQYF. In DNA form, the CDR3 reads TGTGCCAGCAGTACAGCCGACAGGGACATTCAGTACTTC. The V and J genes are TRBV6-5 and TRBJ2-7, with 7 positions matching TRBD1. The DNA end is more similar to TRBJ2-4, so the J call may be wrong. This CDR3 region has 13 residues. Germline loops: CDR1 MNHEY, CDR2 SVGAGI.

The chain uses TRBV20-1 and TRBJ2-1, with a tentative D call TRBD2 (6 bases). The germline gives CDR1 DFQATT, CDR2 SNEGSKA (reference sequence). CDR3 length: 11 residues. Deletions cut 1 base from V and 10 bases from J, with 8 bases between. The CDR3 is CSARGLAEQFF. CDR3 in DNA: TGCAGTGCTAGAGGGCTAGCGGAGCAGTTCTTC.

This clone showed up just once. This CDR3 reads CASSSSRGNQPQHF. The DNA of the CDR3 is TGTGCCAGCAGCTCCTCCAGGGGGAATCAGCCCCAGCATTTT. V and J are TRBV9 and TRBJ1-5; 7 positions match TRBD1. Trimming cost V 4 bases and J 4 bases; bases outside gene matches: 5. Germline CDR1 reads SGDLS; CDR2 reads YYNGEE. This CDR3 spans 14 amino acids.

V gene TRBV6-5 combines with J gene TRBJ2-7, with D possibly TRBD2 on 5 matching bases. From germline, CDR1 is MNHEY and CDR2 SVGAGI. The CDR3 covers 13 residues. Trimming removed 5 bases at V and 6 bases at J, with 14 bases between. CDR3 sequence: CASSGVGGFEQYF. The CDR3 DNA is TGTGCCAGCAGTGGTGTCGGAGGTTTCGAGCAGTACTTC.

The gene calls are TRBV19 and TRBJ1-1; weak D call: TRBD1 (5 bases). Trimming took off 5 bases at V and 1 base at J, with 8 bases between the two ends. CDR1 and CDR2 from the germline V gene are LNHDA and SQIVND (reference sequence). This CDR3 contains 13 residues. The CDR3 DNA follows: TGTGCCAGTAGTCGGGGGTCGAACACTGAAGCTTTCTTT. Amino acids: CASSRGSNTEAFF.